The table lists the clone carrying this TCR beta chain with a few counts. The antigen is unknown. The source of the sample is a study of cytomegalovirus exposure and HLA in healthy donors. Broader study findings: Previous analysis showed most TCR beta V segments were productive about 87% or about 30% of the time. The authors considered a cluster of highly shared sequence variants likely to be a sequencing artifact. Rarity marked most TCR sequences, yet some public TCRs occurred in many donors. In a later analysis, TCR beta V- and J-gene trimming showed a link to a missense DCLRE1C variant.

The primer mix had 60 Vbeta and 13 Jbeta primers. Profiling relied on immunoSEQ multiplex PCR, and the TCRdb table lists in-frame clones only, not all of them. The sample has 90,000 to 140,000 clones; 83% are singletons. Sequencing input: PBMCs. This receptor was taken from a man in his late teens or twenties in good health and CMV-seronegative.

CDR3 amino acids: CASSYDTSYNEQFF. The DNA of the CDR3 is TGTGCCAGCAGTTACGACACCTCCTACAATGAGCAGTTCTTC. The chain has TRBV6-6 and TRBJ2-1; D remains unclear. Trimming cost V 2 bases and J 0 bases, with 5 bases left between them. CDR3 length: 14 residues. CDR1 and CDR2 (germline): MNHNY, SVGAGI (reference sequence).